These 21 T cell receptor beta chains originate from one sample sequenced in a study of siplizumab effects on memory and regulatory T cells. Using immunoSEQ multiplex PCR, the repertoire was profiled, and TCRdb retains in-frame clones only, with some absent. The repertoire holds tens of thousands of clones, with over 65% as singletons. The sample consisted of memory CD4+ T cells sorted from blood. The receptors derive from a human donor in good health.

J is TRBJ1-4 and V is TRBV5-4, with 9 bases identical to TRBD1. Germline lookup yields CDR1 SGHNT and CDR2 YYREEE (reference sequence). Trimming removed 4 bases from V and 8 bases from J; junction bases left unmatched: 9. This CDR3 is built from 15 residues. This CDR3 is CASSENRGLNEKLFF. As DNA, the CDR3 is TGTGCCAGCAGCGAAAACAGGGGGCTGAACGAAAAACTGTTTTTT.

This chain joins TRBV7-9 and TRBJ2-5; TRBD1 is a possible D gene (6 bases). Germline V gene lookup returns CDR1 SEHNR and CDR2 FQNEAQ (reference sequence). The CDR3 has 14 amino acids. Trimming removed 3 bases at V and 0 bases at J, with 8 bases between. The DNA of the CDR3 is TGTGCCAGCAGCTTTCGACAGGACCAAGAGACCCAGTACTTC. Its translation is CASSFRQDQETQYF.

This clone was counted once. The chain combines TRBV5-6 with TRBJ1-2; D might be TRBD1 (5 bases). V was shortened by 4 bases and J by 6 bases, with 22 bases between the two germline ends. The CDR3 totals 16 residues. Germline V gives CDR1 SGHDT, CDR2 YYEEEE. CDR3 in amino acids: CASSPGPWGREDGYTF. The DNA for the CDR3 is TGTGCCAGCAGCCCGGGGCCTTGGGGGAGGGAAGATGGCTACACCTTC.

This chain joins TRBV7-2 and TRBJ1-2; weak D call: TRBD1 (5 bases). Germline V gives CDR1 SGHTA, CDR2 FQGNSA. The CDR3 runs 14 residues. Trimming left V 1 base short and J 8 bases short, with 14 bases between. The CDR3 reads CASSLDPRDPGYTF. In DNA, the CDR3 is TGTGCCAGCAGCTTAGACCCGAGGGACCCCGGCTACACCTTC.

The J gene is TRBJ2-4, the V gene TRBV9; D is tentatively TRBD1 or TRBD2 (5 bases each). Germline V lookup: CDR1 SGDLS, CDR2 YYNGEE. The length of the CDR3 is 16 residues. The V gene lost 4 bases and the J gene lost 0 bases, with 14 bases spanning the gap. The CDR3 spells CASSPSWGLAKNIQYF. CDR3 in DNA: TGTGCCAGCAGCCCCTCCTGGGGGTTAGCCAAAAACATTCAGTACTTC.

This rearrangement joins TRBV6-1 to TRBJ2-7; D is unclear. Deletions cut 5 bases from V and 1 base from J, with 9 bases between. There are 13 residues in the CDR3. CDR1 and CDR2 (germline): MNHNS, SASEGT. CDR3 DNA sequence: TGTGCCAGCAGTACGGTCGGTTCCTACGAGCAGTACTTC. This gives the protein CASSTVGSYEQYF.

The rearrangement joins TRBV5-4 to TRBJ1-6; TRBD1 matches at 7 bases. The V gene end was trimmed by 6 bases and the J gene end by 7 bases; junction bases not matched to a gene: 10. This CDR3 is built from 15 residues. Germline CDR1 SGHNT, CDR2 YYREEE (reference sequence). The CDR3 protein is CASIHRDSKNSPLHF. Written as DNA, the CDR3 is TGTGCCAGCATCCATCGGGACAGCAAAAATTCACCCCTCCACTTT.

V and J are TRBV7-2 and TRBJ2-5; D gene uncertain. This CDR3 is built from 14 residues. Trimming removed 0 bases at V and 5 bases at J, with 10 bases between. Germline V gene lookup returns CDR1 SGHTA and CDR2 FQGNSA. The CDR3 loop reads CASSLAGARETQYF. CDR3 bases: TGTGCCAGCAGCTTAGCGGGTGCAAGGGAGACCCAGTACTTC.

The chain links TRBV14 to TRBJ2-1; 8 bases are a match to TRBD2. Germline trimming cut 4 bases from V and 4 bases from J; bases unmatched to any gene: 6. Germline lookup yields CDR1 SGHDN and CDR2 FVKESK. The CDR3 is 15 amino acids. In DNA form, the CDR3 reads TGTGCCAGCAGCCCTGAGCGGGGGAGATACAATGAGCAGTTCTTC. Amino acids: CASSPERGRYNEQFF.

The gene calls are TRBV7-9 and TRBJ2-5, with 8 bases fitting TRBD2. Germline CDR1 reads SEHNR; CDR2 reads FQNEAQ (reference sequence). The CDR3 totals 17 residues. V dropped 4 bases and J dropped 2; count of bases not matched to a gene: 12. CDR3 in amino acids: CASSWKSGTSDQETQYF. Here the CDR3 DNA reads TGTGCCAGCAGCTGGAAATCCGGGACTAGTGATCAAGAGACCCAGTACTTC.

In its sample, this clone was seen a few times. CDR3 residues: CASSSPRAVGELFF. Here the CDR3 DNA reads TGTGCCAGCAGCTCCCCCAGGGCAGTCGGGGAGCTGTTTTTT. The V call is TRBV11-3, the J call TRBJ2-2; D possibly corresponds to TRBD1 (5 bases). Trimming took off 4 bases at V and 7 bases at J, with 13 bases between the two ends. This CDR3 is built from 14 residues. CDR1 is SGHNT and CDR2 is YENEEA in the germline V gene.

The J gene is TRBJ2-3, the V gene TRBV6-1, with 9 bases lining up with TRBD2. This CDR3 is 15 amino acids long. Trimming removed 3 bases from V and 4 bases from J; junction bases left unmatched: 5. CDR1 MNHNS and CDR2 SASEGT come from the germline V gene. CDR3 residues: CASSDLAGAPDTQYF. The CDR3 DNA sequence: TGTGCCAGCAGTGATTTAGCGGGAGCCCCAGATACGCAGTATTTT.

This chain uses TRBV10-3 with TRBJ2-6; D is undetermined. The germline CDR1 and CDR2 sequences are ENHRY and SYGVKD. The ends were cut back, 2 bases at V and 2 bases at J, with 10 bases in the middle. The CDR3 has 16 amino acids. In nucleotides, the CDR3 is TGTGCCATCAGTGAGACGGCAGACCCTGGGGCCAACGTCCTGACTTTC. Its translation is CAISETADPGANVLTF.

The chain recombines TRBV19 with TRBJ2-5, with D maybe TRBD2 (6 bases). Germline V gene data show CDR1 as LNHDA and CDR2 as SQIVND (reference sequence). Trimming left V 6 bases short and J 4 bases short, with 15 bases between. The CDR3 is 14 residues long. The CDR3 region has the DNA TGTGCCAGTAGCAAAATGACTAGGGGAGAGACCCAGTACTTC. It translates to CASSKMTRGETQYF.

This chain uses TRBV7-8 with TRBJ2-3; tentative D call: TRBD1 (5 bases). V was cut by 1 base and J by 1 base, with 12 bases left in between. Germline V gene sequence: CDR1 SGHVS, CDR2 FQNEAQ. CDR3 length: 16 amino acids. CDR3 nucleotides: TGTGCCAGCAGCTTAGTCCAGACAGTGGGCACAGATACGCAGTATTTT. Protein sequence: CASSLVQTVGTDTQYF.

The chain carries TRBV7-2 and TRBJ2-7, with TRBD2 as a possible D gene (6 bases). Germline V gene sequence: CDR1 SGHTA, CDR2 FQGNSA. The CDR3 contains 14 residues. With 1 base removed from V and 4 bases from J, the gap between germline ends came to 11 bases. The CDR3 sequence is CASSLVPLAYEQYF. CDR3 DNA sequence: TGTGCCAGCAGCTTAGTGCCTCTAGCGTACGAGCAGTACTTC.

The V gene is TRBV6-6, the J gene TRBJ2-1; 16 bases are a match to TRBD2. This CDR3 region has 14 residues. Trimming cost V 6 bases and J 11 bases; bases outside gene matches: 4. Germline assignment: CDR1 MNHNY and CDR2 SVGAGI (reference sequence). CDR3 loop: CASSGTSGGDKQFF. The CDR3 DNA reads as TGTGCCAGCAGCGGGACTAGCGGGGGGGATAAGCAGTTCTTC.

The rearrangement links TRBV10-3 to TRBJ2-5; 9 nucleotides line up with TRBD2. From germline, CDR1 is ENHRY and CDR2 SYGVKD. The V and J ends lost 4 bases and 4 bases, in that order; junction bases with no gene match: 1. CDR3 length: 13 amino acids. The CDR3 nucleotides read TGTGCCATCAGTGGAGCGGGGGGAGAGACCCAGTACTTC. Its protein product is CAISGAGGETQYF.

In regard to this clone: At one end, the junction sequence differs from germline, possibly due to a read error. The gene calls are TRBV6-1 and TRBJ2-7; 10 bases fit TRBD2. Germline V gives CDR1 MNHNS, CDR2 SASEGT. The CDR3 length is 14 residues. The CDR3 DNA reads TGTGCCATCAGTGAGTCTAGCGGGAGTTACGAGCAGTACTTC. Protein product: CAISESSGSYEQYF.

The rearrangement uses TRBV11-3 and TRBJ2-2; D call uncertain. Germline lookup yields CDR1 SGHNT and CDR2 YENEEA. The CDR3 has 12 amino acids. Trimming shortened V by 5 bases and J by 7 bases, and 8 bases separated the two germline ends. CDR3: CASSRRGGELFF. CDR3 bases: TGTGCCAGCAGCAGGAGAGGCGGGGAGCTGTTTTTT.

The chain couples TRBV28 to TRBJ2-3, with 8 bases that match TRBD1. This CDR3 region has 15 residues. Germline assignment: CDR1 MDHEN and CDR2 SYDVKM. J gave up 4 bases and V 5 bases, and 8 bases lay outside the gene matches. The CDR3 sequence is CASSTGQGSPDTQYF. CDR3 DNA sequence: TGTGCCAGCAGTACCGGACAGGGTAGTCCAGATACGCAGTATTTT.